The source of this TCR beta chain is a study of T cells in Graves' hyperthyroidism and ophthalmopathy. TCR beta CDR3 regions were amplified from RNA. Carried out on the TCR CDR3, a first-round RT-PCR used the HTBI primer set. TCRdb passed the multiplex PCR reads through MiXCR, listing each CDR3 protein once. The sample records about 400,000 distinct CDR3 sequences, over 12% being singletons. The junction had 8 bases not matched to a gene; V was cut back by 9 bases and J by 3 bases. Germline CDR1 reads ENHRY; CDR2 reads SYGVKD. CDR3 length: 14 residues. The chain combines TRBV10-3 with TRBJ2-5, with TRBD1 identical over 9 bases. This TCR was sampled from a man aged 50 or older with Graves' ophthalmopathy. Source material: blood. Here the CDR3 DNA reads TGTGCCATAAGACCGGGACAGGGTGAAGAGACCCAGTACTTC. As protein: CAIRPGQGEETQYF.